The 7 T cell receptor beta chains presented below share a single source sample, sequenced in a study of vaccination and CD4 T cells after COVID-19 (dated by TCRdb to between 2022 and 2023). Their target antigens are unknown. The sample's treatment or condition label, in plain terms: 10-day PBMC culture with coronavirus spike peptide pools or control peptides (ViraFEST assay). Library preparation employed PCR. The instrument was an Illumina iSeq 100. DNA from cultured CD4+ T cells was subjected to TCR sequencing with the Oncomine TCR Beta short-read assay at the Johns Hopkins FTIC core. TCRdb ran its own pipeline on the public reads, namely fastp trimming at Q25 and MiXCR clone calling, and kept in-frame beta chains. One record per CDR3 amino acid sequence lists the most common genes and DNA. The table for this sample lists around 9,200 distinct CDR3 sequences; around 59% of them were counted only once. The ten largest clonotypes hold 20% to 30% of the sample.

The sample comprised CD4+ T cells from blood, cultured in vitro. All receptors derive from a human donor who had recovered from COVID-19.

Notes on this clonotype: The junction departs from the called germline gene at one end, perhaps through a read error. The rearrangement joins TRBV20-1 to TRBJ2-7; D could derive from TRBD1 or TRBD2 (5 bases each). Per the germline V gene, CDR1 is DFQATT and CDR2 is SNEGSKA (reference sequence). This CDR3 contains 16 residues. The CDR3 coding sequence is TGCAGTGCCAGAGGGACGGGGCAGGTTAGCTCCTACGAGCAGTACTTC. This codes for CSARGTGQVSSYEQYF.

This clonotype has just a few counts. This sequence joins TRBV5-1 and TRBJ2-5; either TRBD1 or TRBD2 may fit D (5 bases each). The germline V gene encodes CDR1 SGHRS and CDR2 YFSETQ. The CDR3 covers 15 residues. V lost 4 bases and J lost 7, with 20 bases in between. The CDR3 coding sequence is TGCGCCAGCAGCCCCTCCGGGGACCTTGGGGGGACCCAGTACTTC. It specifies CASSPSGDLGGTQYF.

This clonotype was observed a handful of times. The chain recombines TRBV7-2 with TRBJ2-5; weak D call: TRBD1 (5 bases). Deletions cut 5 bases from V and 5 bases from J, with 15 bases between. This CDR3 is 14 amino acids long. The germline gives CDR1 SGHTA, CDR2 FQGNSA. The CDR3 region has the DNA TGTGCCAGCAGCCCCCGCCTGGGGCGGGAGACCCAGTACTTC. It codes for CASSPRLGRETQYF. The full variable domain, with the rest looked up from reference TRBV7-2 and TRBJ2-5, is GAGVSQSPSNKVTEKGKDVELRCDPISGHTALYWYRQSLGQGLEFLIYFQGNSAPDKSGLPSDRFSAERTGGSVSTLTIQRTQQEDSAVYLCASSPRLGRETQYFGPGTRLLVL.

The chain combines TRBV5-1 with TRBJ2-5; 8 nucleotides match TRBD1. Germline values: CDR1 SGHRS, CDR2 YFSETQ. This CDR3 is built from 15 residues. Losses at the gene ends were 2 bases for V and 5 bases for J; bases not matched to a gene: 8. The CDR3 sequence is CASSFNDRGGETQYF. The CDR3 DNA reads as TGCGCCAGCAGCTTTAACGACAGGGGTGGGGAGACCCAGTACTTC.

This chain links TRBV7-2 with TRBJ2-7, with D possibly TRBD2 on 7 matching bases. V dropped 1 base and J dropped 1 base, with 11 bases sitting between them. Looked up from germline, CDR1 is SGHTA and CDR2 is FQGNSA. The CDR3 extends over 15 amino acids. The DNA of the CDR3 is TGTGCCAGCAGCTTAGGTGGGAGGGGGTCCTACGAGCAGTACTTC. This gives the protein CASSLGGRGSYEQYF.

The chain links TRBV7-2 to TRBJ1-5, with D possibly TRBD1 on 5 matching bases. The CDR3 runs to 15 residues. The V gene lost 1 base and the J gene lost 3 bases, with 10 bases spanning the gap. The V gene's germline CDR1 is SGHTA and CDR2 FQGNSA. DNA for the CDR3: TGTGCCAGCAGCTTAGTGTCAGGGTTCAATCAGCCCCAGCATTTT. Translation gives CASSLVSGFNQPQHF.

The chain carries TRBV7-2 and TRBJ2-7; the D call may be TRBD1 or TRBD2 (5 bases each). CDR3 length equals 13 residues. CDR1 and CDR2 (germline): SGHTA, FQGNSA. Trimming removed 0 bases from V and 7 bases from J, with 10 bases in between. As DNA, the CDR3 is TGTGCCAGCAGCTTAGCACTGTGGGGGGAGCAGTACTTC. Encoded protein: CASSLALWGEQYF.